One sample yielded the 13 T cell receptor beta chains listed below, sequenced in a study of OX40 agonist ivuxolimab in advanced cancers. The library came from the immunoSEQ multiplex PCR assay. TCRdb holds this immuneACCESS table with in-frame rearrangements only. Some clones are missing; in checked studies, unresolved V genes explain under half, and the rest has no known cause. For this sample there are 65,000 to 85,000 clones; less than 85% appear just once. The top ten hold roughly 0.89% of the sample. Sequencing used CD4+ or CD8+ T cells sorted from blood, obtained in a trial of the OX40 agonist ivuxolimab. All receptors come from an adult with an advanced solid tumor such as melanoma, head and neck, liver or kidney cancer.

The CDR3 protein is CASRGRGDYGYTF. CDR3 in DNA: TGTGCCAGCAGAGGCAGGGGTGACTATGGCTACACCTTC. V is TRBV11-2 and J is TRBJ1-2; tentatively, D is TRBD1 (6 bases). The V gene's germline CDR1 is SGHAT and CDR2 FQNNGV. The CDR3 sequence is 13 residues long. V dropped 6 bases and J dropped 3 bases, with 11 bases sitting between them. The full variable domain, in which reference TRBV11-2 and TRBJ1-2 provide the parts outside the CDR3, is EAGVAQSPRYKIIEKRQSVAFWCNPISGHATLYWYQQILGQGPKLLIQFQNNGVVDDSQLPKDRFSAERLKGVDSTLKIQPAKLEDSAVYLCASRGRGDYGYTFGSGTRLTVV.

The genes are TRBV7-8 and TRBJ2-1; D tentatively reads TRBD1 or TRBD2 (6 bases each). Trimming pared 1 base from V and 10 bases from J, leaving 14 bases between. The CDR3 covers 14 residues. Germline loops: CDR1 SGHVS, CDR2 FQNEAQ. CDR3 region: CASSLESGAAEQFF. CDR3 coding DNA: TGTGCCAGCAGCTTAGAGTCGGGGGCCGCCGAGCAGTTCTTC. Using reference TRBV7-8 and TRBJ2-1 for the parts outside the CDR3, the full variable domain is GAGVSQSPRYKVAKRGQDVALRCDPISGHVSLFWYQQALGQGPEFLTYFQNEAQLDKSGLPSDRFFAERPEGSVSTLKIQRTQQEDSAVYLCASSLESGAAEQFFGPGTRLTVL.

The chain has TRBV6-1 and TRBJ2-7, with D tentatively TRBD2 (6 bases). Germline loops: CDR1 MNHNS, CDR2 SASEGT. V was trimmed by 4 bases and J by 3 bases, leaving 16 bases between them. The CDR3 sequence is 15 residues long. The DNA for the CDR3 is TGTGCCAGCAGTGGGTACTGGGGAGCGGGCTACGAGCAGTACTTC. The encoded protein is CASSGYWGAGYEQYF.

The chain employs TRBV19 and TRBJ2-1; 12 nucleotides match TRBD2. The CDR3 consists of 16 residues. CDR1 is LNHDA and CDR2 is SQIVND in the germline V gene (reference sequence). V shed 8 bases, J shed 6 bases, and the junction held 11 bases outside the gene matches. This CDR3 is CASGAPRLAGVNEQFF. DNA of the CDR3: TGTGCCAGTGGGGCTCCCCGACTAGCGGGAGTCAATGAGCAGTTCTTC.

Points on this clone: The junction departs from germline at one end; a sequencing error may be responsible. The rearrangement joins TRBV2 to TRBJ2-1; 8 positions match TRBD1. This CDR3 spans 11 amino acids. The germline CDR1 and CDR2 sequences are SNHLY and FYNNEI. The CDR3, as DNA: TGTGCCAGCAGTGAACCAGGGGGCAAGGTCTTC. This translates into CASSEPGGKVF.

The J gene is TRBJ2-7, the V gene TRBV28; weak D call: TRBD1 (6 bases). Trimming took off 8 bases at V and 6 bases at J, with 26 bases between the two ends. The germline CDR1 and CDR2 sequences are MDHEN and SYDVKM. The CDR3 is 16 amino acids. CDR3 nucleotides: TGTGCCAGCCAAGATCACAGACAGGCAACACGTCGCGAGCAGTACTTC. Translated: CASQDHRQATRREQYF.

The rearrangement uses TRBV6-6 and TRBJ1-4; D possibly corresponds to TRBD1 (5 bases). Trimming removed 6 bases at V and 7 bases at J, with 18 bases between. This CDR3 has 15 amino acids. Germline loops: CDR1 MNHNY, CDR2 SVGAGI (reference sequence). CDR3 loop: CASSSRGTIGEKLFF. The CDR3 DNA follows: TGTGCCAGCAGCTCTCGTGGGACCATAGGTGAAAAACTGTTTTTT.

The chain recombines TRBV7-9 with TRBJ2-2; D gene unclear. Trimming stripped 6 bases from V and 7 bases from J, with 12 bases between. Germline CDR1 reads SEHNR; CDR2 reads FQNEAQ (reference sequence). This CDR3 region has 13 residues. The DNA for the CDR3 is TGTGCCAGCAGTATCCTAGATCACGGGGAGCTGTTTTTT. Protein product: CASSILDHGELFF.

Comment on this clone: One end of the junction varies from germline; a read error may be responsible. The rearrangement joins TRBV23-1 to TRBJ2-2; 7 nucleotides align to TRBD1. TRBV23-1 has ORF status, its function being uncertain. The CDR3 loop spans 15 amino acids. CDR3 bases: TGCGCCAGCGGTCAATCGGACAGGTCCCACGGGGAGCTGTTTTTT. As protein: CASGQSDRSHGELFF.

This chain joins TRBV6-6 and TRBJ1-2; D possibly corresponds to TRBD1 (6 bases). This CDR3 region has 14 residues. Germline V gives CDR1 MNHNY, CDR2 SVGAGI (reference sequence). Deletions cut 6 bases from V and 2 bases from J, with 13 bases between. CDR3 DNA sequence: TGTGCCAGCAGCACTTGGGGGGCCAACTATGGCTACACCTTC. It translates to CASSTWGANYGYTF.

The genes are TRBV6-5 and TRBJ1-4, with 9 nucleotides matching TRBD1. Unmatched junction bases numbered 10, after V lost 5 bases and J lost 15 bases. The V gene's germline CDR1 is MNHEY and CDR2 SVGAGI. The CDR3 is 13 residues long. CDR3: CASSPGTGKKVFF. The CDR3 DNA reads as TGTGCCAGCAGTCCCGGGACAGGGAAAAAGGTGTTTTTT.

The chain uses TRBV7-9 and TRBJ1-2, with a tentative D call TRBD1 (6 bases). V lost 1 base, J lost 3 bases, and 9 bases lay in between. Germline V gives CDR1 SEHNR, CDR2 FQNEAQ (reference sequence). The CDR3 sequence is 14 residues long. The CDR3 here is CASSLVAGDYGYTF. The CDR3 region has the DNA TGTGCCAGCAGCTTAGTCGCAGGGGACTATGGCTACACCTTC.

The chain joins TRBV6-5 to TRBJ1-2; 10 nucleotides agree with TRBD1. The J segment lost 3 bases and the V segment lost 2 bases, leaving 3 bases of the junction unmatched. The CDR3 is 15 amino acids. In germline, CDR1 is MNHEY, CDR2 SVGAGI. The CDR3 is CASSYKGTGDYGYTF. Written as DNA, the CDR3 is TGTGCCAGCAGTTACAAAGGGACAGGGGACTATGGCTACACCTTC.